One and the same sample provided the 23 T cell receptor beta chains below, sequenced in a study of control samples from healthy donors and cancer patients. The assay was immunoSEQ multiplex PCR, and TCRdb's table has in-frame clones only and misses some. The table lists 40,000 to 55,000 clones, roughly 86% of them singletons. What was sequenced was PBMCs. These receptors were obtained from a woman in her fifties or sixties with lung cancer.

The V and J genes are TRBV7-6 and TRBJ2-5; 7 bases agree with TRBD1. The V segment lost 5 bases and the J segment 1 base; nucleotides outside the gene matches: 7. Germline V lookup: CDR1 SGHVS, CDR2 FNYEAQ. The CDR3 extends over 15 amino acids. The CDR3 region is CASSPRDSTQETQYF. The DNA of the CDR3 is TGTGCCAGCAGCCCGAGGGACAGCACCCAAGAGACCCAGTACTTC.

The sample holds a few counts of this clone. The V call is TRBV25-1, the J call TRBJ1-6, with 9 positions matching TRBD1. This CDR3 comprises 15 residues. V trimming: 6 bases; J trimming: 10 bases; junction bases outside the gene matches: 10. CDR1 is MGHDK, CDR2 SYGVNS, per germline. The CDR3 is CASRGTGGAVSPLHF. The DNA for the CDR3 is TGTGCCAGCAGGGGAACAGGGGGCGCAGTATCACCCCTCCACTTT.

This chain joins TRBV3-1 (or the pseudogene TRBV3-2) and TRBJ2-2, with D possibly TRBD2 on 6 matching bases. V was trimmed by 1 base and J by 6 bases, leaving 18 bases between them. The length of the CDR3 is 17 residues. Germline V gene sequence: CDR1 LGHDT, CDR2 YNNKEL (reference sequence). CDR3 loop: CASSQGRLADTSGELFF. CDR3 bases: TGTGCCAGCAGCCAAGGTCGTTTAGCGGATACATCCGGGGAGCTGTTTTTT.

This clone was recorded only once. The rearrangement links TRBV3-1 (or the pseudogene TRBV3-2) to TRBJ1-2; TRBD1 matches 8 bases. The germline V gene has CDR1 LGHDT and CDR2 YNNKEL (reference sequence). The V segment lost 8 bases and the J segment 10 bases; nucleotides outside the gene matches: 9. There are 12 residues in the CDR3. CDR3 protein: CASRGQGDVYTF. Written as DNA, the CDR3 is TGTGCCAGCCGCGGACAGGGAGATGTCTACACCTTC.

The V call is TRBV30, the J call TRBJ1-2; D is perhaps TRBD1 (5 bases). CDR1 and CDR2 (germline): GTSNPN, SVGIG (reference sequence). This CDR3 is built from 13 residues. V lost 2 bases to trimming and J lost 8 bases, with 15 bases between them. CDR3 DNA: TGTGCCTGGAGTCCAACAGGTTACGACGGCTACACCTTC. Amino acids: CAWSPTGYDGYTF.

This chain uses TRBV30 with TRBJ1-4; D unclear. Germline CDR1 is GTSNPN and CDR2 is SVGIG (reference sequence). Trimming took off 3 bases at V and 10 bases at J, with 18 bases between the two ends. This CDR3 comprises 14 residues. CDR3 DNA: TGTGCCTGGAGCGCGGGCCGAGGGATCGGAAAACTGTTTTTT. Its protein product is CAWSAGRGIGKLFF.

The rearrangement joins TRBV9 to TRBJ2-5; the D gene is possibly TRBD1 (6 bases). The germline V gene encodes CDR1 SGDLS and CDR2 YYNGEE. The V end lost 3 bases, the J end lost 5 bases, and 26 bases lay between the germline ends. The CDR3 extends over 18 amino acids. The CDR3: CASSDNPREVGAEETQYF. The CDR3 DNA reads TGTGCCAGCAGCGATAATCCACGGGAAGTGGGGGCGGAGGAGACCCAGTACTTC.

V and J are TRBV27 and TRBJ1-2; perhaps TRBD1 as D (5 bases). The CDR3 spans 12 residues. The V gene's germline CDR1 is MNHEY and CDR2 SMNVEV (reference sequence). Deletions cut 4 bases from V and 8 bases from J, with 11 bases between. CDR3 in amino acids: CASSYRGEGYTF. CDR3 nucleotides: TGTGCCAGCAGTTATCGGGGGGAAGGCTACACCTTC.

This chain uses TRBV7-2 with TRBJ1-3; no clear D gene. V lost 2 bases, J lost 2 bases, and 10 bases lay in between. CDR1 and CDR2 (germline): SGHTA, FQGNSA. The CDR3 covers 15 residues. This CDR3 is CASSLFPEAGNTIYF. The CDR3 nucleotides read TGTGCCAGCAGCTTATTCCCTGAGGCTGGAAACACCATATATTTT.

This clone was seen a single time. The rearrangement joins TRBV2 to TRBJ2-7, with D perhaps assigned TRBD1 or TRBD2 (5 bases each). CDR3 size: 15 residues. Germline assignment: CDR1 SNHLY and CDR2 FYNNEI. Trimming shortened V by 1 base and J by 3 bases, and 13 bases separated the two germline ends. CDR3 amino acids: CASSEEGTLIYEQYF. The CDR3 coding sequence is TGTGCCAGCAGTGAAGAGGGGACCTTAATCTACGAGCAGTACTTC. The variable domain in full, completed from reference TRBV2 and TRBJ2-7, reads EPEVTQTPSHQVTQMGQEVILRCVPISNHLYFYWYRQILGQKVEFLVSFYNNEISEKSEIFDDQFSVERPDGSNFTLKIRSTKLEDSAMYFCASSEEGTLIYEQYFGPGTRLTVT.

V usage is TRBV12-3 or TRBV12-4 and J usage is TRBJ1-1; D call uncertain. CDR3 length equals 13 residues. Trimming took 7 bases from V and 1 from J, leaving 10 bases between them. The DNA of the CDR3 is TGTGCCAGCACAAGGACGGGGAACACTGAAGCTTTCTTT. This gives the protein CASTRTGNTEAFF.

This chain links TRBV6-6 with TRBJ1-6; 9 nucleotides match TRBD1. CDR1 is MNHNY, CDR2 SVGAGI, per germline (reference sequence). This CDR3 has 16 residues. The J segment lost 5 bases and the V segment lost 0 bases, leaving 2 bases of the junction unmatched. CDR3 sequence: CASSYSGTGNNSPLHF. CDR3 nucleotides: TGTGCCAGCAGTTACTCAGGGACAGGGAATAATTCACCCCTCCACTTT.

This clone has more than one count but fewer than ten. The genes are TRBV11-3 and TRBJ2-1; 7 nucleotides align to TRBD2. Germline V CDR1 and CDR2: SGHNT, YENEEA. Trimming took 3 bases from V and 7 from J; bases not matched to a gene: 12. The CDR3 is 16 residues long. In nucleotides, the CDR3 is TGTGCCAGCAGCTTGGTTAGTGGGATGGGGGGGAATGAGCAGTTCTTC. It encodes CASSLVSGMGGNEQFF.

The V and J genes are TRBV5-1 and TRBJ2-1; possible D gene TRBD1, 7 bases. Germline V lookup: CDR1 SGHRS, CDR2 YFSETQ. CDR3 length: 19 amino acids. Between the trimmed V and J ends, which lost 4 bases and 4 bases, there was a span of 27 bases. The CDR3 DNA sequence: TGCGCCAGCAGCCGCGGGGAGTGGGACAGCCTAATTCCATACAATGAGCAGTTCTTC. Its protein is CASSRGEWDSLIPYNEQFF.

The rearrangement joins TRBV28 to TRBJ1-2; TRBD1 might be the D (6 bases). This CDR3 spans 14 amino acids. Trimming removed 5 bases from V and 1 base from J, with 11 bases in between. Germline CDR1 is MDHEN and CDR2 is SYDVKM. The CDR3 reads CASSPGTLNYGYTF. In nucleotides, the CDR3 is TGTGCCAGCAGTCCGGGGACACTTAACTATGGCTACACCTTC.

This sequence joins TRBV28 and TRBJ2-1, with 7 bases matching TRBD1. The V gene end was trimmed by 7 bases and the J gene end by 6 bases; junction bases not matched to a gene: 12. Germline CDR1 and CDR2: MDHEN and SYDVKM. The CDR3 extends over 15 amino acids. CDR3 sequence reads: CASMGTGTEFNEQFF. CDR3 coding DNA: TGTGCCAGCATGGGGACCGGGACAGAATTCAATGAGCAGTTCTTC.

As DNA, the CDR3 is TGTGCCAGCAGTTCCGACGGACAGGGGGCGGGTGGCTACACCTTC. This translates into CASSSDGQGAGGYTF. The chain joins TRBV27 to TRBJ1-2; TRBD1 matches at 11 bases. This CDR3 region has 15 residues. Germline CDR1 is MNHEY and CDR2 is SMNVEV (reference sequence). V lost 4 bases, J lost 7 bases, and 8 bases stayed unmatched.

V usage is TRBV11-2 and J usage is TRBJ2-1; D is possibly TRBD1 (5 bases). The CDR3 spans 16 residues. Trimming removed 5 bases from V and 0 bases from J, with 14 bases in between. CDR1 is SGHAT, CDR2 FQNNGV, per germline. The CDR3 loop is CASSPRTTSSYNEQFF. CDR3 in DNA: TGTGCCAGCAGCCCGAGGACAACAAGCTCCTACAATGAGCAGTTCTTC.

The CDR3 spells CASSNRGSKNIQYF. The CDR3 DNA sequence: TGTGCCAGTAGCAACAGGGGAAGTAAAAACATTCAGTACTTC. The genes are TRBV19 and TRBJ2-4; TRBD1 matches at 7 bases. Germline V CDR1 and CDR2: LNHDA, SQIVND (reference sequence). Unmatched junction bases numbered 6, after V lost 6 bases and J lost 4 bases. CDR3 length: 14 amino acids.

CDR3 region: CASSFPPSPLHF. In DNA, the CDR3 is TGCGCCAGCAGCTTTCCGCCCTCACCCCTCCACTTT. The V gene is TRBV5-1, the J gene TRBJ1-6; D remains unclear. The CDR3 is made up of 12 amino acids. Trimming took 2 bases from V and 10 from J, leaving 7 bases between them. Looked up from germline, CDR1 is SGHRS and CDR2 is YFSETQ.

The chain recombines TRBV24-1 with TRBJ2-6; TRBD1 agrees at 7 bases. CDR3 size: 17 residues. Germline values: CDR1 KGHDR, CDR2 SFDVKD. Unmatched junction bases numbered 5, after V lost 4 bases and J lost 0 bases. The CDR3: CATSETTGASGANVLTF. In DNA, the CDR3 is TGTGCCACCAGTGAGACCACAGGGGCCTCTGGGGCCAACGTCCTGACTTTC.

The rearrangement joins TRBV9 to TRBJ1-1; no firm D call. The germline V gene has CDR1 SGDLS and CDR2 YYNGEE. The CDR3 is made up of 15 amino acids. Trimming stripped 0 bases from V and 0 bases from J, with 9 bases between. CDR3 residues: CASSVDEGLNTEAFF. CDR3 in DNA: TGTGCCAGCAGCGTAGACGAGGGCCTGAACACTGAAGCTTTCTTT.

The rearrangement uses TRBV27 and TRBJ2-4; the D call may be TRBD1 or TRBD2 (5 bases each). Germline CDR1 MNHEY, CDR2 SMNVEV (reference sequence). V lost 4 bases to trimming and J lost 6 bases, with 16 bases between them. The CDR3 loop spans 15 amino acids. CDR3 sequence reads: CASSSGTGGGNIQYF. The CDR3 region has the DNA TGTGCCAGCAGTTCCGGGACCGGTGGAGGAAACATTCAGTACTTC.